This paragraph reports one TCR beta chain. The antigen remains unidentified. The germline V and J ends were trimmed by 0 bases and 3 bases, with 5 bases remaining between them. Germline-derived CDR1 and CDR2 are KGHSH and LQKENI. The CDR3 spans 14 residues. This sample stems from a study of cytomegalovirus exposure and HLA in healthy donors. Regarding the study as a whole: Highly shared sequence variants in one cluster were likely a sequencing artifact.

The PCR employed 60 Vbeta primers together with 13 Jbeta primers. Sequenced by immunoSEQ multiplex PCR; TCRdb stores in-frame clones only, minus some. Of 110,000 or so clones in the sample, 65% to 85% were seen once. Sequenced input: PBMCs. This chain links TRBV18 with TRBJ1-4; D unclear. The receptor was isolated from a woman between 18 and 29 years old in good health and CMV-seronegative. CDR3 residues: CASSPPGANEKLFF. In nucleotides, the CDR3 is TGTGCCAGCTCACCACCTGGAGCTAATGAAAAACTGTTTTTT.